This T cell receptor (beta chain) appears in the sequencing data of a study of identical twins (TCRdb year 2016). Turning to the overall study: To test whether fetal clonotypes persist, the study used deep sequencing on TCR alpha and beta repertoires from monozygotic twins, unrelated adults of various ages, and cord blood. Replicate twin experiments were performed at different times using different library preparation protocols to rule out contamination. Overall results and qualifications from the work: Fewer insertions were carried by abundant cord blood beta clonotypes; a weaker similar trend was observed in young adult naive repertoires, while no such trend was observed in memory repertoires. Because the same donors could not be followed over many years, conclusions were based on cross-sectional statistical analysis. Out-of-frame TCR alpha sequences shared between twins showed an excess of low generation-probability sequences compared with coincidental sharing between unrelated individuals. Invariant T cells such as MAIT and iNKT could partly confound zero-insertion analyses, though diverse VJ usage argued against this for most clonotypes. In monozygotic twins, out-of-frame TCR alpha sharing was systematically underestimated by recombination models, although the models agreed with sharing between unrelated individuals. In beta out-of-frame sequences, excess twin sharing was weaker, because having fewer shared sequences lowered the signal-to-noise ratio.

This clonotype has a handful of counts. Its antigen is not yet known. It has no much larger one-base neighbor in the sample; base qualities were not kept. All donors were healthy Caucasians. Three pairs of female monozygotic twins, all aged 18 to 29 years, were included in the twin cohort. The RNA used for TCR libraries was isolated from peripheral blood mononuclear cells. From the cysteine through the phenylalanine, the CDR3 covers 17 amino acids. Only the CDR3 portion is preserved as DNA: 51 bases, with reading frame beginning at the first base. The junction shows trimming of 1 base on V and 4 bases on J, and the gene matches do not reach 14 bases of it. CDR1 and CDR2 (DFQATT, SNEGSKA) derive from the germline V gene (reference sequence). To prepare the library, 5' RACE was applied. The instrument given in TCRdb is Illumina HiSeq 2000. Template switching introduced a universal primer binding site; the final cDNA contained a unique molecular identifier, enabling accurate counting of TCR cDNA molecules. First-strand cDNA for TCR alpha and beta chains was synthesized from specific primers in the conserved constant-segment region. Each cDNA library was double barcoded, with a SMART-Mk sample barcode plus Illumina barcodes, to control for contamination. Two successive PCR steps introduced TruSeq adapter sequences along with Illumina sample barcodes. Sequencing of the TCR alpha and beta cDNA libraries was done on the Illumina HiSeq platform using custom primers. In the source study's methods: MiGEC was used to process raw reads and extract unique molecular identifiers, and MiXCR was used to find CDR3 positions. For each individual, recombination models were inferred using an EM algorithm with the repgenHMM and IGoR tools. Shared clonotypes were analyzed with the tcR package in R, and sharing was normalized by the product of cloneset sizes. Out-of-frame nonproductive sequences were analyzed to study raw recombination free of thymic and clonal selection effects. TCRdb itself trimmed the public reads at Q25 with fastp, ran MiXCR and retained productive beta chains. Each entry merges the rows of one CDR3 protein and shows their most common DNA and genes. None of the V and J calls come from the authors' own analysis; TCRdb made them. The sample table contains some 500,000 distinct CDR3 sequences; only one count was recorded for approximately 10% of them. Of the sample, roughly 3% falls within the top ten clones.

Another study also made use of these data, one on yellow fever vaccine responses in identical twins. The second publication reports: The T cell response to vaccination in identical twins was reported by the authors to appear partly convergent and partly personalized. In identical twins, the study followed T cell clones that responded to the vaccine with precision.

Material: PBMCs. This receptor was obtained from a woman younger than 30 in good health. In this chain, TRBV20-1 is recombined with TRBJ2-3; 7 central nucleotides agree with TRBD2. The CDR3 protein: CSARAGAAGVKADTQYF. In nucleotides, the sequence is TGCAGTGCTAGAGCGGGAGCGGCGGGGGTGAAAGCAGATACGCAGTATTTT.